This is a list of T cell receptor beta chains from one sample in a study of blood T cell repertoires in COVID-19. Sequencing was performed with immunoSEQ multiplex PCR; in TCRdb, only in-frame clones are kept and a portion is missing. The table includes 150,000 to 200,000 clones, about 74% detected once. The sample consisted of peripheral blood. These receptors were obtained from a man aged 60 to 69 with acute or convalescent COVID-19. Each CDR3 is given with its conserved first and last residue. A D gene is named only where the DNA matches it firmly. A clone size is listed for some rows: how often the clone was seen (once, few, many), or a class if it is expanded.

abundance | j_gene | v_gene | d_gene | CDR3nt | CDR3aa
NA | TRBJ1-2 | TRBV5-4 | TRBD1 | TGTGCCAGCAACAGACAGGGAGGCTATGGCTACACCTTC | CASNRQGGYGYTF
NA | TRBJ2-3 | TRBV4-3 | TRBD2 | TGCGCCAGCAGCCAAGATTCAGCGGGGGCCCCTGGTACGCAGTATTTT | CASSQDSAGAPGTQYF
NA | TRBJ1-1 | TRBV7-2 | TRBD1 | TGTGCCAGCAGCCCAACACAGGGGGCTCGGACTGAAGCTTTCTTT | CASSPTQGARTEAFF
NA | TRBJ2-3 | TRBV12-5 | NA | TGTGCTAGTGGTTTGGGGCTCACAGATACGCAGTATTTT | CASGLGLTDTQYF
NA | TRBJ1-6 | TRBV14 | NA | TGTGCCAGCAGCCAGGATACAGGGACGACCTATAATTCACCCCTCCACTTT | CASSQDTGTTYNSPLHF
few | TRBJ2-2 | TRBV7-3 | TRBD1 | TGTGCCAGCAGCATGACAGGGGGCGACGGGGAGCTGTTTTTT | CASSMTGGDGELFF
few | TRBJ1-1 | TRBV7-3 | NA | TGTGCCAGCAGCTCGGGACACGCTAACACTGAAGCTTTCTTT | CASSSGHANTEAFF
NA | TRBJ2-1 | TRBV10-1 | TRBD2 | TGCGCCAGCAGTGAAATGACTAGCGGGGGCAACTCCTACAATGAGCAGTTCTTC | CASSEMTSGGNSYNEQFF
NA | TRBJ2-1 | TRBV5-1 | NA | TGCGCCAGCAGCTTGGGGGAGCGGGTGGCGTTCTTC | CASSLGERVAFF
once | TRBJ2-6 | TRBV9 | NA | TGTGCCAGCAGCGTAGTCGCGGGCTCTGGGGCCAACGTCCTGACTTTC | CASSVVAGSGANVLTF
NA | TRBJ2-2 | TRBV5-1 | TRBD1 | TGCGCCAGCAGGGCAGGGGGTGACACCGGGGAGCTGTTTTTT | CASRAGGDTGELFF
once | TRBJ2-7 | TRBV30 | NA | TGTGCCTGCGGACAGGAGGGTCGATGGGAGCAGTACTTC | CACGQEGRWEQYF
many | TRBJ2-5 | TRBV14 | NA | TGTGCCAGCAGCCAAGGATTAAAGCCTTGGGAGACCCAGTACTTC | CASSQGLKPWETQYF
few | TRBJ1-1 | TRBV5-1 | NA | TGCGCCAGCAGCCGGGACACCCTGAACACTGAAGCTTTCTTT | CASSRDTLNTEAFF
NA | TRBJ1-2 | TRBV29-1 | TRBD1 | TGCAGCTTAGGACAGGGGCCCCAGATTTCCTCTGGCTACACCTTC | CSLGQGPQISSGYTF
NA | TRBJ1-2 | TRBV2 | NA | TGTGCCAGCAGTCCGGGGAAAGACATTCGCTACACCTTC | CASSPGKDIRYTF
NA | TRBJ1-1 | TRBV4-3 | TRBD1 | TGCGCCAGCAGCCAATCGACAGGGGCGAACACTGAAGCTTTCTTT | CASSQSTGANTEAFF
NA | TRBJ2-7 | TRBV7-2 | TRBD1 | TGTGCCAGCAGCTTTTCGGTCGACAGGGTCTACGAGCAGTACTTC | CASSFSVDRVYEQYF
NA | TRBJ1-5 | TRBV19 | TRBD1 | TGTGCCAGTAGTATCAGACAGGGTCGGGTGTATCAGCCCCAGCATTTT | CASSIRQGRVYQPQHF
NA | TRBJ1-3 | TRBV10-2 | NA | TGCGCCAGCAGTGTCGGGAACTCTGGAAACACCATATATTTT | CASSVGNSGNTIYF
NA | TRBJ2-7 | TRBV7-2 | TRBD1 | TGTGCCAGCAGCTTCCAGGGACAGGGCTACGAGCAGTACTTC | CASSFQGQGYEQYF
NA | TRBJ2-5 | TRBV12-5 | TRBD1 | TGTGCTAGTGGACCAGGACAGGCGCGGGAGACCCAGTACTTC | CASGPGQARETQYF
NA | TRBJ2-5 | TRBV5-6 | NA | TGTGCCAGCAGCTTATCTAAGACCCAGTACTTC | CASSLSKTQYF
NA | TRBJ2-7 | TRBV5-1 | NA | TGCGCCAGCAGCTTGGTTGGCGGATCCTACGAGCAGTACTTC | CASSLVGGSYEQYF
few | TRBJ1-3 | TRBV6-5 | NA | TGTGCCAGCAAGGGGCCCAGAACCTCTGGAAACACCATATATTTT | CASKGPRTSGNTIYF
NA | TRBJ2-7 | TRBV2 | NA | TGTGCCAGCAGTGAACAGGGGAGCTACGAGCAGTACTTC | CASSEQGSYEQYF
NA | TRBJ1-2 | TRBV19 | NA | TGTGCCAGTAAGGACAGCGCTTGGAGTACGACTAACTATGGCTACACCTTC | CASKDSAWSTTNYGYTF
NA | TRBJ1-4 | TRBV27 | NA | TGTGCCAGCAGTCTCACAGGGACAACTAATGAAAAACTGTTTTTT | CASSLTGTTNEKLFF
NA | TRBJ2-3 | TRBV11-3 | TRBD2 | TGTGCCAGCAGCTCCGGACTAGCGGGGAACACAGATACGCAGTATTTT | CASSSGLAGNTDTQYF
NA | TRBJ1-6 | TRBV7-9 | NA | TGTGCCAGCAGCACAACTCCCGACTCCTATTCACCCCTCCACTTT | CASSTTPDSYSPLHF
NA | TRBJ1-2 | TRBV18 | NA | TGTGCCACCTCCGGGACAACCGATGGCTACACCTTC | CATSGTTDGYTF
NA | TRBJ1-4 | TRBV5-1 | TRBD1 | TGCGCCAGCAGCTCAGCCGGCACAGGGGGCGCGAATGAAAAACTGTTTTTT | CASSSAGTGGANEKLFF
NA | TRBJ2-2 | TRBV7-6 | NA | TGTGCCAGCAGCTCCCCCCCAGGGCTAAACACCGGGGAGCTGTTTTTT | CASSSPPGLNTGELFF
NA | TRBJ2-5 | TRBV5-8 | TRBD1 | TGTGCCAGCAGCTTGTGGGGGACAGATCAAAGTCAAGAGACCCAGTACTTC | CASSLWGTDQSQETQYF
few | TRBJ2-7 | TRBV5-4 | TRBD1 | TGTGCCAGCAGCTTTTCCTCGGGACAGTACTCCTACGAGCAGTACTTC | CASSFSSGQYSYEQYF
NA | TRBJ2-2 | TRBV6-5 | TRBD1 | TGTGCCAGCAGTTACTCGTCGACAGGGAGCACCGGGGAGCTGTTTTTT | CASSYSSTGSTGELFF
NA | TRBJ1-6 | TRBV7-2 | NA | TGTGCCAGCAGCTTAAGAGGCGGGTCCTATAATTCACCCCTCCACTTT | CASSLRGGSYNSPLHF
NA | TRBJ1-3 | TRBV6-1 | NA | TGTGCCAGCAGTGATCGATCATTGGCAGGGGCCGGAAACACCATATATTTT | CASSDRSLAGAGNTIYF
NA | TRBJ2-1 | TRBV30 | TRBD2 | TGTGCCTGGAGTCCAGCGGGGGACAATGAGCAGTTCTTC | CAWSPAGDNEQFF
NA | TRBJ2-7 | TRBV4-1 | TRBD2 | TGCGCCAGCAGCCAGTCTAGCGGGGGGGCCGAGCAGTACTTC | CASSQSSGGAEQYF
NA | TRBJ2-7 | TRBV9 | NA | TGTGCCAGCAGCGTAGACGCGGGAAAAGGCTACGAGCAGTACTTC | CASSVDAGKGYEQYF
NA | TRBJ1-1 | TRBV24-1 | TRBD1 | TGTGCCACCAGGTACAGGGGAGACACTGAAGCTTTCTTT | CATRYRGDTEAFF
NA | TRBJ2-7 | TRBV3-1/TRBV3-2 | TRBD1 | TGTGCCAGCAGCCAAGGGACAGGGGGCTACGAGCAGTACTTC | CASSQGTGGYEQYF
NA | TRBJ2-7 | TRBV6-6 | NA | TGTGCCAGCAGCCGTCACAGGGACGAGCAGTACTTC | CASSRHRDEQYF
NA | TRBJ1-2 | TRBV6-5 | TRBD1 | TGTGCCAGCAGTTATCGACAGGGGGACGGCTATGGCTACACCTTC | CASSYRQGDGYGYTF